This T cell receptor beta chain was captured in a study of PD-1 blockade in classical Hodgkin lymphoma. Study findings and constraints: Relative to healthy donors, newly diagnosed patients reportedly had lower baseline TCR diversity, which was reported as lower still in relapsed/refractory patients. The CD4+ diversity rise by C4D1 was clearest in complete responders.

This CDR3 is built from 14 residues. Trimming took off 1 base at V and 4 bases at J, with 9 bases between the two ends. The germline gives CDR1 SGHNT, CDR2 YENEEA. Patients all relapsed after autologous stem cell transplantation, and there was variation in brentuximab vedotin exposure. Points on this clone: Its target is not known.

Data came from immunoSEQ multiplex PCR; TCRdb stores just in-frame clones and leaves some out. The sample consists of 49,000 or so clones, over 70% of them appearing once. The sample was peripheral blood mononuclear cells (PBMCs), taken before the second cycle of nivolumab. The rearrangement joins TRBV11-3 to TRBJ2-3; the D is unclear. The origin of this receptor is a human donor with classical Hodgkin lymphoma. CDR3: CASSLVRAADTQYF. Here the CDR3 DNA reads TGTGCCAGCAGCTTAGTTAGGGCGGCAGATACGCAGTATTTT.